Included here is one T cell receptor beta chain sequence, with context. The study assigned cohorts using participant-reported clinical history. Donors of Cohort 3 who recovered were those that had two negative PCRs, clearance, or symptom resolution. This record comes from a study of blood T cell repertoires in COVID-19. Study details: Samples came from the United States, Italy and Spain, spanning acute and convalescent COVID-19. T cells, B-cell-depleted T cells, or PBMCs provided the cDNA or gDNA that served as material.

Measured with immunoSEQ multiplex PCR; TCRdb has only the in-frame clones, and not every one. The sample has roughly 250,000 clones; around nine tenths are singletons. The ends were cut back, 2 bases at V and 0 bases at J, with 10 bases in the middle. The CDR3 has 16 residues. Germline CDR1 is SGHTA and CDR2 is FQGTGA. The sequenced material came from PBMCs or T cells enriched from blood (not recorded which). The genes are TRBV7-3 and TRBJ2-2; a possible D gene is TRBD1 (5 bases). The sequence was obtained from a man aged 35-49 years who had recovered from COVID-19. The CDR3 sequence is CASSLEQAANTGELFF. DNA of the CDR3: TGTGCCAGCAGCTTAGAACAGGCCGCGAACACCGGGGAGCTGTTTTTT.